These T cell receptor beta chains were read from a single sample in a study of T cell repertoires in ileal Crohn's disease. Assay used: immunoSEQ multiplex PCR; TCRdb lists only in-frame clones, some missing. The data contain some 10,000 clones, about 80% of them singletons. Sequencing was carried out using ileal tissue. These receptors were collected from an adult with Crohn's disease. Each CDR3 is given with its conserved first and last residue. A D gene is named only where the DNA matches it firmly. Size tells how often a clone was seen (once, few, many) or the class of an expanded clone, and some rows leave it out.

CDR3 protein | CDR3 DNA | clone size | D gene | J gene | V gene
CASSLGYRGLSEAFF | TGTGCCAGCAGCTTAGGGTACAGGGGGCTCTCTGAAGCTTTCTTT | NA | TRBD1 | TRBJ1-1 | TRBV7-8
CASIGAGPDTDTQYF | TGTGCCAGCATCGGAGCGGGACCAGACACAGATACGCAGTATTTT | NA | TRBD2 | TRBJ2-3 | TRBV6-1
CASSVQGATNEKLFF | TGTGCCAGCAGCGTACAGGGGGCCACTAATGAAAAACTGTTTTTT | NA | TRBD1 | TRBJ1-4 | TRBV5-6
CASSEVGRGGDF | TGTGCCAGCAGTGAAGTAGGGCGGGGGGGTGACTTC | once | TRBD2 | TRBJ2-7 | TRBV2
CASTIQAGTYEQYF | TGTGCCAGCACCATTCAAGCGGGGACTTACGAGCAGTACTTC | NA | TRBD2 | TRBJ2-7 | TRBV6-5
CASSRNGWGDSEAFF | TGTGCCAGCAGCCGTAATGGATGGGGGGATAGTGAAGCTTTCTTT | NA | NA | TRBJ1-1 | TRBV9
CASRETTYYGYTF | TGTGCCAGTAGAGAAACCACATACTATGGCTACACCTTC | NA | NA | TRBJ1-2 | TRBV19
CASSPGGGHSNQPQHF | TGTGCCAGCTCACCAGGGGGGGGGCATAGCAATCAGCCCCAGCATTTT | NA | NA | TRBJ1-5 | TRBV18
CASSPQGLKDTEAFF | TGTGCCAGCAGCCCACAGGGGTTAAAGGACACTGAAGCTTTCTTT | NA | TRBD1 | TRBJ1-1 | TRBV5-8
CASSIKTGSNQPQHF | TGTGCCAGCAGCATTAAGACAGGGAGCAATCAGCCCCAGCATTTT | NA | TRBD1 | TRBJ1-5 | TRBV5-6
CASSLRAGAGELFF | TGTGCCAGTAGCCTCAGGGCAGGAGCCGGGGAGCTGTTTTTT | few | NA | TRBJ2-2 | TRBV19
CASNRQNYGYTF | TGTGCCAGCAATCGACAGAACTATGGCTACACCTTC | NA | NA | TRBJ1-2 | TRBV5-6
CAWNGLAGTDTQYF | TGTGCCTGGAACGGACTAGCGGGCACAGATACGCAGTATTTT | NA | TRBD2 | TRBJ2-3 | TRBV30
CASSVGQGGISQYF | TGTGCCAGCAGTGTGGGACAGGGAGGAATATCGCAGTATTTT | NA | TRBD1 | TRBJ2-3 | TRBV6-1
CASSVADSSYNSPLHF | TGTGCCAGCAGCGTAGCTGACAGCTCCTATAATTCACCCCTCCACTTT | NA | NA | TRBJ1-6 | TRBV9
CSVEEGGGPGDTQYF | TGCAGCGTTGAAGAGGGCGGGGGGCCAGGAGATACGCAGTATTTT | NA | TRBD2 | TRBJ2-3 | TRBV29-1
CASSEGTGVGYTF | TGCGCCAGCAGTGAGGGGACAGGGGTCGGCTACACCTTC | NA | TRBD1 | TRBJ1-2 | TRBV10-1
CASSASEGRDTQYF | TGTGCCAGCAGTGCTAGCGAGGGGAGGGATACGCAGTATTTT | few | NA | TRBJ2-3 | TRBV2
CASSLGGRGNQPQHF | TGTGCCAGCAGCTTAGGGGGGCGCGGCAATCAGCCCCAGCATTTT | NA | NA | TRBJ1-5 | TRBV7-6
CASSYTGQGATEAFF | TGTGCCAGCAGTTACACCGGACAGGGGGCCACTGAAGCTTTCTTT | NA | TRBD1 | TRBJ1-1 | TRBV6-5
CASSTQPRPLRTDTQYF | TGTGCCAGTAGTACCCAACCTAGACCACTGCGCACAGATACGCAGTATTTT | NA | NA | TRBJ2-3 | TRBV19
CASMTRGGYTEAFF | TGTGCCAGCATGACGCGGGGGGGGTACACTGAAGCTTTCTTT | NA | NA | TRBJ1-1 | TRBV28
CASRGSAQHF | TGTGCCAGCAGGGGCTCGGCCCAGCATTTT | NA | NA | TRBJ1-5 | TRBV2
CAWSAGQGIGNQPQHF | TGTGCCTGGAGTGCTGGACAGGGCATTGGCAATCAGCCCCAGCATTTT | NA | TRBD1 | TRBJ1-5 | TRBV30
CAWSGGGDGNTIYF | TGTGCCTGGAGTGGCGGGGGCGATGGAAACACCATATATTTT | NA | NA | TRBJ1-3 | TRBV30
CSVMGQGAYEQYF | TGCAGCGTGATGGGACAGGGCGCCTACGAGCAGTACTTC | once | TRBD1 | TRBJ2-7 | TRBV29-1
CASSDSQDTGELFF | TGTGCCAGCAGTGACTCGCAGGACACCGGGGAGCTGTTTTTT | NA | NA | TRBJ2-2 | TRBV6-4
CASSLPHREWETQYF | TGTGCCAGCAGCTTACCGCACCGAGAGTGGGAGACCCAGTACTTC | NA | NA | TRBJ2-5 | TRBV11-3
CASSFRTVGLDTQYF | TGTGCCAGCAGCTTCAGGACAGTGGGATTAGATACGCAGTATTTT | NA | NA | TRBJ2-3 | TRBV9
CASSLQTGYEQYF | TGTGCCAGCAGCTTACAGACAGGGTACGAGCAGTACTTC | NA | TRBD1 | TRBJ2-7 | TRBV7-9
CASRDSRGHYEQYF | TGTGCCAGCAGGGATTCCAGGGGGCACTACGAGCAGTACTTC | NA | TRBD1 | TRBJ2-7 | TRBV2
CASSERTGGFYGYTF | TGTGCCAGCAGTGAAAGGACAGGGGGCTTCTATGGCTACACCTTC | few | TRBD1 | TRBJ1-2 | TRBV2
CASSPVNRRQDGYTF | TGTGCCAGCTCACCCGTAAACCGTAGACAGGATGGCTACACCTTC | NA | NA | TRBJ1-2 | TRBV18
CASSPRDTNSYEQYF | TGTGCCAGCAGCCCACGGGACACCAATTCCTACGAGCAGTACTTC | NA | NA | TRBJ2-7 | TRBV9
CASSLMAGETQYF | TGCGCCAGCAGCTTGATGGCCGGGGAGACCCAGTACTTC | NA | NA | TRBJ2-5 | TRBV5-1
CASSIFGSGGGNNEQFF | TGCGCCAGCAGCATATTTGGTAGCGGGGGGGGCAACAATGAGCAGTTCTTC | NA | TRBD2 | TRBJ2-1 | TRBV4-1
CSVVRGLTNEKLFF | TGCAGCGTTGTCCGGGGACTGACTAATGAAAAACTGTTTTTT | NA | NA | TRBJ1-4 | TRBV29-1
CASSSGQGFEKLFF | TGTGCCAGCAGTTCGGGACAGGGTTTTGAAAAACTGTTTTTT | NA | TRBD1 | TRBJ1-4 | TRBV28
CASSLYRDHEQYF | TGTGCCAGCAGTTTATACAGGGACCACGAGCAGTACTTC | NA | NA | TRBJ2-7 | TRBV27
CASSSEMSSGNTIYF | TGTGCCAGCAGCTCCGAGATGAGCTCTGGAAACACCATATATTTT | NA | NA | TRBJ1-3 | TRBV5-4
CASRAGAYEQYF | TGTGCCAGTAGAGCGGGAGCCTACGAGCAGTACTTC | NA | TRBD2 | TRBJ2-7 | TRBV19
CASSIKGQGAYGYTF | TGTGCCAGCTCGATTAAGGGTCAGGGGGCCTATGGCTACACCTTC | NA | TRBD1 | TRBJ1-2 | TRBV7-9
CASSQDTGFMRANSPLHF | TGCGCCAGCAGCCAAGATACAGGGTTTATGCGGGCTAATTCACCCCTCCACTTT | NA | NA | TRBJ1-6 | TRBV4-3
CASSQDSISGNTIYF | TGTGCCAGCAGTCAGGACAGCATCTCTGGAAACACCATATATTTT | NA | NA | TRBJ1-3 | TRBV6-5
CASSLVPSEKLFF | TGCGCCAGCAGCTTGGTCCCGTCTGAAAAACTGTTTTTT | once | NA | TRBJ1-4 | TRBV5-1
CASSSSPGTGGGEQYF | TGCGCCAGCAGCTCATCCCCCGGGACAGGGGGCGGCGAGCAGTACTTC | NA | TRBD1 | TRBJ2-7 | TRBV5-1
CASSLTGKQFF | TGTGCCAGCAGTTTGACAGGGAAGCAGTTCTTC | NA | TRBD1 | TRBJ2-1 | TRBV7-2
CASSPGTGLYEQYF | TGTGCCAGCAGCCCCGGGACGGGACTCTACGAGCAGTACTTC | NA | NA | TRBJ2-7 | TRBV11-3
CASKRTGGYTF | TGCGCCAGCAAAAGGACAGGAGGCTACACCTTC | NA | TRBD1 | TRBJ1-2 | TRBV23-1
CASSLSGGPDHTQYF | TGTGCCAGTAGTCTTAGCGGGGGACCAGATCATACGCAGTATTTT | NA | TRBD2 | TRBJ2-3 | TRBV19
CASSSSRSSGGYNEQFF | TGTGCCAGCAGCTCATCTCGGTCTAGCGGGGGGTACAATGAGCAGTTCTTC | few | TRBD2 | TRBJ2-1 | TRBV7-9
CASSPRGVEDEQFF | TGTGCCAGCAGTCCCCGCGGGGTGGAAGATGAGCAGTTCTTC | NA | NA | TRBJ2-1 | TRBV6-4
CASSEAQGAEGNTIYF | TGTGCCAGCAGTGAAGCGCAGGGGGCGGAAGGAAACACCATATATTTT | NA | TRBD1 | TRBJ1-3 | TRBV6-1
CATSAQWALNTEAFF | TGTGCCACCTCAGCACAGTGGGCCCTGAACACTGAAGCTTTCTTT | NA | NA | TRBJ1-1 | TRBV11-2
CASSPTSGGAADTQYF | TGTGCCAGCTCACCGACTAGCGGGGGGGCTGCAGATACGCAGTATTTT | NA | TRBD2 | TRBJ2-3 | TRBV18